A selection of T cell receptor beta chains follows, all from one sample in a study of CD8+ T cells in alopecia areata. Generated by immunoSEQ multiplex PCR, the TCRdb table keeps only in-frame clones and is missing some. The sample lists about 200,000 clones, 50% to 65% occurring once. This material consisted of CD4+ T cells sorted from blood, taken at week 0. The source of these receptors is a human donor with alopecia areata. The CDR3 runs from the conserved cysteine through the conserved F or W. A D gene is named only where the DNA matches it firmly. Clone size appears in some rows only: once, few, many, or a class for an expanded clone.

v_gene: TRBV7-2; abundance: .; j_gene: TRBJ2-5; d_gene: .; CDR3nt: TGTGCCAGCAGCTTAGGTACCAGGTCTTATGTGACCCAGTACTTC; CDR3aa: CASSLGTRSYVTQYF
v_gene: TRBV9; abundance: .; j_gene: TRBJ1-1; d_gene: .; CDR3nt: TGTGCCAGCAGCGGCAAGGACGGACTCAACACTGAAGCTTTCTTT; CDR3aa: CASSGKDGLNTEAFF
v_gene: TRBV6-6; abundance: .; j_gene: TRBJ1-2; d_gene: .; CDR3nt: TGTGCCAGCGAAACACGAGTAACGGGAAGCCATGGCTACACCTTC; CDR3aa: CASETRVTGSHGYTF
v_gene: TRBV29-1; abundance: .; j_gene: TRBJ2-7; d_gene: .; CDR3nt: TGCAGCGCTTCGACAGAGACCTACGAGCAGTACTTC; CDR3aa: CSASTETYEQYF
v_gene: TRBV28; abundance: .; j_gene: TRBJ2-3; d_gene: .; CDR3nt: TGTGCCAGCAGTCCGCCTACCCCAGGGGCTGACACAGATACGCAGTATTTT; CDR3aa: CASSPPTPGADTDTQYF
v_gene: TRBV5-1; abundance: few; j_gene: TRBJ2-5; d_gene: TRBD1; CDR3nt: TGCGCCAGCAGCGGGCCGGGACAGGGAGTGGAGACCCAGTACTTC; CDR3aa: CASSGPGQGVETQYF
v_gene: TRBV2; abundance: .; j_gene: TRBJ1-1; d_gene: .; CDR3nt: TGTGCCAGCAGTAACCAGGGGTCAGAAGCTTTCTTT; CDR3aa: CASSNQGSEAFF
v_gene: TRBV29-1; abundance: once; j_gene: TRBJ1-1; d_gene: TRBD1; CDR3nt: TGCAGCGTTGATTCTTTTCATGGGACAGTGAACACTGAAGCTTTCTTT; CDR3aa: CSVDSFHGTVNTEAFF
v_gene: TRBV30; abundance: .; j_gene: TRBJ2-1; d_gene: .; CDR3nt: TGTGCCTGGAGTCCCTTTGGGGGACATGACTACAATGAGCAGTTCTTC; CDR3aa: CAWSPFGGHDYNEQFF
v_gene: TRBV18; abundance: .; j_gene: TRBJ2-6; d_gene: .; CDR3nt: TGTGCCAGCGACAGCTCTGGGGCCAACGTCCTGACTTTC; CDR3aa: CASDSSGANVLTF
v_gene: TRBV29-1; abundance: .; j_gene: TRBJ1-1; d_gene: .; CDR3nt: TGCAGCGTTGAAAGGGTAATGAACACTGAAGCTTTCTTT; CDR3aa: CSVERVMNTEAFF
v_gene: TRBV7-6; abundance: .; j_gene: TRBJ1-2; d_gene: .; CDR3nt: TGTGCCAGCAGCCCAGCTCGGTTAGGGGGGATTGGCTACACCTTC; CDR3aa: CASSPARLGGIGYTF
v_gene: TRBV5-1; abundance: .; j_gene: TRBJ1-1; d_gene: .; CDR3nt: TGCGCCAGCAGCTTGATGAGGGATGAAACTGAAGCTTTCTTT; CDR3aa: CASSLMRDETEAFF
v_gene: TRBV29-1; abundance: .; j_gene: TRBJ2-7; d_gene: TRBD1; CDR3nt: TGCAGCGTTGAATACCCGGGACAGGGTATGAACGAGCAGTACTTC; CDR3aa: CSVEYPGQGMNEQYF
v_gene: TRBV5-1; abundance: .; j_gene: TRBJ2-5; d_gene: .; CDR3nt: TGCGCCAGCAGCCGTCAAGAGACCCAGTACTTC; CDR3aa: CASSRQETQYF
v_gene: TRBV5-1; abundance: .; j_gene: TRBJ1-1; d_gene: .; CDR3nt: TGCGCCAGCAGCTTGGTACCTACGGGGGGCCAAATGAACACTGAAGCTTTCTTT; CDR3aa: CASSLVPTGGQMNTEAFF
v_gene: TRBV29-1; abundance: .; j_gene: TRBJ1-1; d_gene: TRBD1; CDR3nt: TGCAGCTACTTCACAGGGGTCCCGGGGGACACTGAAGCTTTCTTT; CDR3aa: CSYFTGVPGDTEAFF
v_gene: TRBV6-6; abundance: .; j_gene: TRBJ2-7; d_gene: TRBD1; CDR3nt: TGTGCCAGCAGTCCGGGACAGGGTGCCGAGCAGTACTTC; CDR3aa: CASSPGQGAEQYF
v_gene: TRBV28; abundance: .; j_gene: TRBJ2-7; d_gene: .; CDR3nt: TGTGCCAGCAGTTTACTAACGGCGGGGTACGAGCAGTACTTC; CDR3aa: CASSLLTAGYEQYF
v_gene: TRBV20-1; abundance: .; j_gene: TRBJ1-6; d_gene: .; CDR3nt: TGCAGTGCTAGAGAATATGAGGACCTCCACTTT; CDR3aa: CSAREYEDLHF
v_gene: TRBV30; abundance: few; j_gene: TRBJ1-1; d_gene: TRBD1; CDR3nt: TGTGCCTGGAGTGTCGGGACAGACACTGAAGCTTTCTTT; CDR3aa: CAWSVGTDTEAFF
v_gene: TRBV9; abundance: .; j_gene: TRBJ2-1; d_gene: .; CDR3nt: TGTGCCAGCAGCCCCTTTGAGTACAATGAGCAGTTCTTC; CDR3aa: CASSPFEYNEQFF
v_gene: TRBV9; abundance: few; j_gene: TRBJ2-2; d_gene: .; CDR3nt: TGTGCCAGCAGCGTAGTAGGGAACACCGGGGAGCTGTTTTTT; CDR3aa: CASSVVGNTGELFF
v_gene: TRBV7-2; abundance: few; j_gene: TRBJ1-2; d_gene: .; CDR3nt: TGTGCCAGCAGCTTAAGAAGGGGGGACTATGGCTACACCTTC; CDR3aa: CASSLRRGDYGYTF
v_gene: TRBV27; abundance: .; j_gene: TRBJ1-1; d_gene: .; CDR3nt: TGTGCCAGCAGCCCGAAGGGGAAAGACGCTTTCTTT; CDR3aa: CASSPKGKDAFF
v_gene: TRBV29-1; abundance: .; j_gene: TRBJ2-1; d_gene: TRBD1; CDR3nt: TGCAGCGTTGATGTGGACAGGCCAGACAATGAGCAGTTCTTC; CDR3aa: CSVDVDRPDNEQFF
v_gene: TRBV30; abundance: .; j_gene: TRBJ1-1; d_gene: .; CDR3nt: TGTGCCTGGAGTGTGCGGGGATTCAACACTGAAGCTTTCTTT; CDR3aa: CAWSVRGFNTEAFF
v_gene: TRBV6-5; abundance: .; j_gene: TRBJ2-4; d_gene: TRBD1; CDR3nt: TGTGCCAGCAGTCAACAGGGGGCTGACATTCAGTACTTC; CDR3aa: CASSQQGADIQYF
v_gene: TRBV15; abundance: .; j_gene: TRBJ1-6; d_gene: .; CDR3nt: TGTGCCACCAGCAGTCAGGGAGGTAATTCACCCCTCCACTTT; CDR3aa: CATSSQGGNSPLHF
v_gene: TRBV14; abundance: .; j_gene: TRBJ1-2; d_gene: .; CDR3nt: TGTGCCAGCAGCCAAGTTGCCGGGGGACCGATTTATGGCTACACCTTC; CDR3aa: CASSQVAGGPIYGYTF
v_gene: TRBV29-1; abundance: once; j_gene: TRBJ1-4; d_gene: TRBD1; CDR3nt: TGCAGCGTTGAAGGAACAGGGGGGCGTAACGTGGGAAAACTGTTTTTT; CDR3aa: CSVEGTGGRNVGKLFF
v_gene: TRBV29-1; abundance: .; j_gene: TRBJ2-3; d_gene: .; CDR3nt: TGCAGCGTGAGGACGAGCACAGATACGCAGTATTTT; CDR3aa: CSVRTSTDTQYF
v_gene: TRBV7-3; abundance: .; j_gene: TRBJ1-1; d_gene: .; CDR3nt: TGTGCCAGCAGCTTAACGGCAGGGAAGAACACTGAAGCTTTCTTT; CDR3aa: CASSLTAGKNTEAFF
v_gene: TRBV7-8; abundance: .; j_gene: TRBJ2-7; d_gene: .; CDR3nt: TGTGCCAGCAGCTTCTTAGAACAGACGGACGAGCAGTACTTC; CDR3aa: CASSFLEQTDEQYF
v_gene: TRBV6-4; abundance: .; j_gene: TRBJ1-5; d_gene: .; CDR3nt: TGTGCCAGCAGTCAGGACAGCCGTCAGCCCCAGCATTTT; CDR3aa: CASSQDSRQPQHF
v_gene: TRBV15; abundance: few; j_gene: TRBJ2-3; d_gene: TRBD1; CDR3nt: TGTGCCACCAGCCACCGGGACAGGGAAACAGATACGCAGTATTTT; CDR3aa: CATSHRDRETDTQYF
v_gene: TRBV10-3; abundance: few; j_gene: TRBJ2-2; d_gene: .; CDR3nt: TGTGCCATCAGTGTAAATGAGCCCGGGGAGCTGTTTTTT; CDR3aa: CAISVNEPGELFF
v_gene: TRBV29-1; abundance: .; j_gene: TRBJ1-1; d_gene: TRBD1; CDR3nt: TGCAGCGGTGACAGGGTCGGCGCCACTGAAGCTTTCTTT; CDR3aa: CSGDRVGATEAFF
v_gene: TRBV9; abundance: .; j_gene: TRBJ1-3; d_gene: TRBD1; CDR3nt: TGTGCCAGCAGCGCCGGGACAGCGTCGGGAAACACCATATATTTT; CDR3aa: CASSAGTASGNTIYF
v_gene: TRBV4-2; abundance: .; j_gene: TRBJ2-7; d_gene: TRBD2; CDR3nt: TGTGCCAGCAGCGCGGGACTAGCGAGCTCCTACGAGCAGTACTTC; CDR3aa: CASSAGLASSYEQYF
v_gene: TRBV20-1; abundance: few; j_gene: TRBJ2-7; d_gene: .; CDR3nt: TGCAGTGCTCGGGACACCTACGAGCAGTACTTC; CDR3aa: CSARDTYEQYF
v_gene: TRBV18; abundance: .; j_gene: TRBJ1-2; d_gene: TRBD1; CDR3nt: TGTGCCAGCTCACCTGGGACGGGACAGGGGAGCAGCGGCTACACCTTC; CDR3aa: CASSPGTGQGSSGYTF
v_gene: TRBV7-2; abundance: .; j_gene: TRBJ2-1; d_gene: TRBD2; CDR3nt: TGTGCGGCCGGAGCTAGCGGGAGGGGAAATGAGCAGTTCTTC; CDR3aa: CAAGASGRGNEQFF
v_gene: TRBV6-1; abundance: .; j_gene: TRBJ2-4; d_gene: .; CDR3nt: TGTGCCAGCAGTGAAAATTCCGCTTATTGGATGAACATTCAGTACTTC; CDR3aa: CASSENSAYWMNIQYF
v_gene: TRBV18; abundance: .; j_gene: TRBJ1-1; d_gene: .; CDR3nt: TGTGCCAGCTCGCTCGGAGAGAACACTGAAGCTTTCTTT; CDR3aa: CASSLGENTEAFF
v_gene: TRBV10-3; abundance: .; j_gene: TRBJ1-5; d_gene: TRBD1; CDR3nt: TGTGCCATCAGTAAACACATGGGGACAGTACTAAATCAGCCCCAGCATTTT; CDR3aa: CAISKHMGTVLNQPQHF
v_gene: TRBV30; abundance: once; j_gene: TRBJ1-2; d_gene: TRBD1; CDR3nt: TGTGCCTGGAGCCCGGGACAGGGGCCCTATGGCTACACCTTC; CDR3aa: CAWSPGQGPYGYTF
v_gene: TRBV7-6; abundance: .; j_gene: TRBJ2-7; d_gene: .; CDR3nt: TGTGCCAGCAGCACAGGGGAGGGCCCTTACTCCTACGAGCAGTACTTC; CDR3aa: CASSTGEGPYSYEQYF
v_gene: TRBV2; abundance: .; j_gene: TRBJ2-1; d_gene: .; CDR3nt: TGTGCCAGCAGTCAGAGCTTTTACTACAATGAGCAGTTCTTC; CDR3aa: CASSQSFYYNEQFF
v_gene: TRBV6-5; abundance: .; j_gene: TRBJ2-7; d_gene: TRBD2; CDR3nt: TGTGCCAGCAGACCGGGACTATCCTACGAGCAGTACTTC; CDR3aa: CASRPGLSYEQYF
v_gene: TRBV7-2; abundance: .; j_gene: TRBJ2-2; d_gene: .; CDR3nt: TGTGCCAGCAGCTTAGGACGGATTCGGGGAGCGGACACCGGGGAGCTGTTTTTT; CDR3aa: CASSLGRIRGADTGELFF
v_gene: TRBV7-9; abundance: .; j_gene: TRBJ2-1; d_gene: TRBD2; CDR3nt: TGTGCCAGCAGCTTAGTAAGCGGGGGGGCCAATGAGCAGTTCTTC; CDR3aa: CASSLVSGGANEQFF
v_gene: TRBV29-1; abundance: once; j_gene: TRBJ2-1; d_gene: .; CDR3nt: TGCAGCGTGAGAGGACTGGCCCTCCGGGAGCAGTTCTTC; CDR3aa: CSVRGLALREQFF
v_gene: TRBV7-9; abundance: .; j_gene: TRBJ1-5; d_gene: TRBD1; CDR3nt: TGTGCCAGCAGCAGCCGGGACAGGGAAGGTCAGCCCCAGCATTTT; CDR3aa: CASSSRDREGQPQHF
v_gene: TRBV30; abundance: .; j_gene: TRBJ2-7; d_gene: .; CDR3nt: TGTGCCTGGAGTGTACTGGTTACAGGGAGCCTGAAGTACGAGCAGTACTTC; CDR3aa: CAWSVLVTGSLKYEQYF
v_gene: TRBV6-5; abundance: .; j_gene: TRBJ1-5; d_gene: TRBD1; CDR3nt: TGTGCCAGCATGTCCGGGACAGGGGTCAATCAGCCCCAGCATTTT; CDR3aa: CASMSGTGVNQPQHF
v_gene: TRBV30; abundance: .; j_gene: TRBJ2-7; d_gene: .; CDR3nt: TGTGCCTGGAGTGTAGTCAGGGGCGAGCAGTACTTC; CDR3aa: CAWSVVRGEQYF